Below are 17 T cell receptor beta chains sequenced from a single sample in a study of T cells in Graves' hyperthyroidism and ophthalmopathy. TCR beta CDR3 sequences were amplified from RNA transcripts. First-round RT-PCR targeting the TCR CDR3 was performed with the HTBI primer set. TCRdb independently ran MiXCR on the multiplex PCR reads; one entry per CDR3 protein. The sample lists 410,000 or so distinct CDR3 sequences, 14% to 15% occurring once. Specimen: blood. These receptors were obtained from a man between 18 and 35 years old with Graves' ophthalmopathy.

This clonotype appeared a few times. The chain carries TRBV5-1 and TRBJ2-3; TRBD1 matches at 10 bases. The CDR3 is 15 amino acids. With V trimmed by 9 bases and J by 4 bases, 11 bases remained unmatched. Germline V gives CDR1 SGHRS, CDR2 YFSETQ. The DNA of the CDR3 is TGCGCCACCGGGACAGGGGCCGCGAACCCAGATACGCAGTATTTT. Translated, it gives CATGTGAANPDTQYF. The full variable domain, rest sourced from reference TRBV5-1 and TRBJ2-3, is KAGVTQTPRYLIKTRGQQVTLSCSPISGHRSVSWYQQTPGQGLQFLFEYFSETQRNKGNFPGRFSGRQFSNSRSEMNVSTLELGDSALYLCATGTGAANPDTQYFGPGTRLTVL.

This clonotype was recorded a few times. The chain combines TRBV7-9 with TRBJ2-2, with 9 bases aligning to TRBD2. CDR1 and CDR2 (germline): SEHNR, FQNEAQ (reference sequence). The CDR3 totals 16 residues. The V segment lost 3 bases and the J segment 4 bases; nucleotides outside the gene matches: 6. Written as DNA, the CDR3 is TGTGCCAGCAGCTTGGCTCCAGCGGGGGGCACCGGGGAGCTGTTTTTT. Translating it yields CASSLAPAGGTGELFF. Using reference TRBV7-9 and TRBJ2-2 for the parts outside the CDR3, the full variable domain is DTGVSQNPRHKITKRGQNVTFRCDPISEHNRLYWYRQTLGQGPEFLTYFQNEAQLEKSRLLSDRFSAERPKGSFSTLEIQRTEQGDSAMYLCASSLAPAGGTGELFFGEGSRLTVL.

The chain is built from TRBV6-1 and TRBJ2-1, with no clear D. The CDR3 extends over 15 amino acids. The V and J ends lost 1 base and 0 bases respectively, with 7 bases between them. Germline V gives CDR1 MNHNS, CDR2 SASEGT. The CDR3 DNA follows: TGTGCCAGCAGTGAAGAGTGGGGCTCCTACAATGAGCAGTTCTTC. Protein: CASSEEWGSYNEQFF.

This clonotype has a count of ten or more. The rearrangement joins TRBV13 to TRBJ2-5; 11 nucleotides align to TRBD2. V gave up 5 bases and J gave up 4 bases; unmatched junction bases: 6. CDR1 PRHDT and CDR2 FYEKMQ come from the germline V gene (reference sequence). CDR3 length: 15 amino acids. CDR3 nucleotides: TGTGCCAGCAGCCTACGACTAGCGGGGAGAGAGACCCAGTACTTC. This sequence encodes CASSLRLAGRETQYF.

This clonotype was observed a few times. The V and J genes are TRBV7-9 and TRBJ1-2; 7 bases map to TRBD1. Trimming at V came to 4 bases and at J to 7 bases, leaving 6 bases not matched to a gene. In germline, CDR1 is SEHNR, CDR2 FQNEAQ (reference sequence). The CDR3 consists of 13 residues. In DNA form, the CDR3 reads TGTGCCAGCAGCTCAACAGGGGTGGGTGGCTACACCTTC. The encoded protein is CASSSTGVGGYTF.

The chain joins TRBV2 to TRBJ1-5, with 8 bases matching TRBD1. Germline assignment: CDR1 SNHLY and CDR2 FYNNEI. There are 17 residues in the CDR3. V lost 6 bases, J lost 5 bases, and 15 bases stayed unmatched. The CDR3 nucleotides read TGTGCCAGCAGCGATCCCCTCTTCCCGACAGGGGATCAGCCCCAGCATTTT. It encodes CASSDPLFPTGDQPQHF.

In this sample, this clonotype turned up many times. The chain combines TRBV6-1 with TRBJ1-1; no firm D call. The CDR3 is 13 residues long. V was clipped by 2 bases and J by 1 base, with 5 bases between them. Germline V gives CDR1 MNHNS, CDR2 SASEGT. The CDR3 DNA sequence: TGTGCCAGCAGTGAACTGGGGAACACTGAAGCTTTCTTT. It translates to CASSELGNTEAFF.

Points on this clonotype: A much larger clone sits a single nucleotide away, making a read error possible. The CDR3 region has the DNA TGTGCCAGTAGTGTGGAGGTCCCTCGATCAACCCAGTACTTC. Amino acids: CASSVEVPRSTQYF. This chain uses TRBV19 with TRBJ2-5, with D perhaps TRBD2 (5 bases). The germline V gene has CDR1 LNHDA and CDR2 SQIVND (reference sequence). Deletions cut 5 bases from V and 8 bases from J, with 18 bases between. The CDR3 has 14 amino acids.

This clonotype was observed many times. The rearrangement links TRBV15 to TRBJ2-5; D may be TRBD1 (6 bases). V was trimmed by 3 bases and J by 2 bases, leaving 10 bases between them. The germline CDR1 and CDR2 sequences are LNHNV and YYDKDF (reference sequence). The CDR3 has 14 amino acids. CDR3 loop: CATSSRDTQETQYF. The DNA of the CDR3 is TGTGCCACCAGCAGTCGGGACACACAAGAGACCCAGTACTTC.

This clonotype was recorded many times. The chain carries TRBV9 and TRBJ2-1; the D gene is possibly TRBD2 (6 bases). Trimming cost V 3 bases and J 4 bases, with 17 bases left between them. The germline CDR1 and CDR2 sequences are SGDLS and YYNGEE. CDR3 size: 16 residues. CDR3 in DNA: TGTGCCAGCAGCGCCGACGGGACTGTGGCGTACAATGAGCAGTTCTTC. Translation: CASSADGTVAYNEQFF.

This clonotype showed up many times. This chain joins TRBV28 and TRBJ2-7; D is perhaps TRBD2 (6 bases). Germline lookup yields CDR1 MDHEN and CDR2 SYDVKM. The V end was cut by 6 bases, the J end by 3 bases, with 12 bases between. The length of the CDR3 is 13 residues. CDR3 nucleotide sequence: TGTGCCAGCAGGGGGGGAGGTGTCTACGAGCAGTACTTC. Translating it yields CASRGGGVYEQYF. Combining the CDR3 with reference TRBV28 and TRBJ2-7 gives the whole variable domain DVKVTQSSRYLVKRTGEKVFLECVQDMDHENMFWYRQDPGLGLRLIYFSYDVKMKEKGDIPEGYSVSREKKERFSLILESASTNQTSMYLCASRGGGVYEQYFGPGTRLTVT.

The chain joins TRBV7-3 to TRBJ2-1, with TRBD2 identical over 8 bases. V lost 5 bases to trimming and J lost 4 bases; unmatched junction nucleotides: 7. Per the germline V gene, CDR1 is SGHTA and CDR2 is FQGTGA. There are 15 residues in the CDR3. The CDR3 loop reads CASSLSGSVYNEQFF. Here the CDR3 DNA reads TGTGCCAGCAGCCTCAGCGGGAGTGTATACAATGAGCAGTTCTTC.

This clonotype occurred many times. The chain recombines TRBV10-3 with TRBJ1-2; 7 bases map to TRBD1. The germline V gene encodes CDR1 ENHRY and CDR2 SYGVKD. The CDR3 is 14 amino acids. V shed 4 bases, J shed 0 bases, and the junction held 2 bases outside the gene matches. The CDR3 DNA reads as TGTGCCATCAGTGGGCAGGGGGCTAACTATGGCTACACCTTC. Translation gives CAISGQGANYGYTF.

The table lists this clonotype with many counts. This rearrangement joins TRBV11-1 to TRBJ2-5, with 7 positions matching TRBD1. The V gene end was trimmed by 0 bases and the J gene end by 4 bases; junction bases not matched to a gene: 2. The CDR3 sequence is 14 residues long. From germline, CDR1 is SGHAT and CDR2 FQDESV (reference sequence). The CDR3 sequence is CASSLAGTAETQYF. The DNA for the CDR3 is TGTGCCAGCAGCTTAGCGGGGACAGCAGAGACCCAGTACTTC.

This clonotype was counted many times. The V call is TRBV3-1, the J call TRBJ2-1; 7 bases line up with TRBD2. With V trimmed by 5 bases and J by 2 bases, 6 bases remained unmatched. The CDR3 sequence is 15 residues long. Germline assignment: CDR1 LGHDT and CDR2 YNNKEL (reference sequence). As DNA, the CDR3 is TGTGCCAGCAGCTTCCCCGGGACTACCTACAATGAGCAGTTCTTC. It encodes CASSFPGTTYNEQFF.

This clonotype was recorded at least ten times. The chain employs TRBV7-9 and TRBJ2-7; TRBD2 aligns across 7 bases. The CDR3 sequence is 15 residues long. The germline gives CDR1 SEHNR, CDR2 FQNEAQ (reference sequence). The V gene end was trimmed by 0 bases and the J gene end by 0 bases; junction bases not matched to a gene: 2. CDR3 sequence (DNA): TGTGCCAGCAGCTTAGCGTCTAGCGGCTCCTACGAGCAGTACTTC. Encoded protein: CASSLASSGSYEQYF.

This clonotype occurred many times. The genes are TRBV19 and TRBJ1-1; D is unclear. CDR3 length: 15 amino acids. V gave up 3 bases and J gave up 4 bases, with 15 bases separating them. From germline, CDR1 is LNHDA and CDR2 SQIVND (reference sequence). The DNA for the CDR3 is TGTGCCAGTAGTATCTGGGAGACTGGTTCCACTGAAGCTTTCTTT. Translated: CASSIWETGSTEAFF.